This T cell receptor (beta chain) emerged from a study of regulatory T cells in long-lasting Graves disease (dated by TCRdb to 2020 to 2022). A note on the overall study: In the newly diagnosed Graves' disease group, patients had been taking antithyroid drugs for less than 3 months. Persistent Graves' disease patients were compared with newly diagnosed Graves' disease patients by peripheral blood TCR sequencing and RNA sequencing. The study took place in China and was registered as a clinical trial. A total of around 35 samples underwent TCR sequencing: about 13 from persistent and approximately 20 from newly diagnosed Graves' disease patients.

Findings and caveats that apply to the study as a whole: More public clonotypes were shared among persistent patients (more than 2,500) than among newly diagnosed patients (roughly 1,000). Persistent disease showed preferential use of TRBV28, TRBJ1-2 and TRBJ2-5, whereas newly diagnosed disease favored TRBV20-1 and TRBJ2-1. Compared with newly diagnosed patients, patients with persistent Graves' disease had lower TCR Shannon entropy and fewer highly expanded clones, which suggests clonal expansion. The study examined only peripheral blood because the primary lesion, thyroid tissue, could not be accessed. Only the TCR beta chain was sequenced and analyzed. The small sample size was acknowledged by the authors as a limitation that may reduce accuracy.

Library generation was performed with multiplex PCR. Sequencing was carried out with an Illumina HiSeq 4000. CDR3 regions were amplified by Arm-PCR with iRepertoire HTBI primers to construct TCR beta libraries. PCR products were gel purified before sequencing. The authors' analysis ran thus. Across samples, approximately 68 TRBV and 13 to 15 TRBJ segments were identified and used for gene usage analysis of CDR3 amino acid clonotypes. COPE and FqMerger were used to merge the filtered high-quality paired reads into contigs. BLAST was used to align contigs to IMGT TRBV, TRBD and TRBJ reference genes, and CDR3 was defined according to IMGT. Any clonotype with a frequency above 0.1% was classified as a highly expanded clone. Shannon entropy served as the measure of repertoire diversity, while the Gini coefficient captured V-J evenness. Public clonotypes were defined as clonotypes shared by more than one individual. TCRdb ran its own pipeline on the public reads, namely fastp trimming at Q25 and MiXCR clone calling, and kept in-frame beta chains. Every CDR3 protein is listed once, alongside the most common genes and DNA of its rows. These V and J calls are TCRdb output, not the study's own analysis. The table for this sample lists around 320,000 distinct CDR3 sequences; 15% to 20% of them were counted only once. Clones ranked in the top ten supply roughly 29% of the sample.

What this sample's time point label stands for: newly diagnosed GD, antithyroid drugs for less than 3 months. For both TCR sequencing and RNA sequencing, RNA was extracted from PBMCs using TRIzol. The diagnosis of Graves' disease was made according to American Thyroid Association guidelines. The patients came from an endocrinology department in Xi'an, China. Each patient gave about 10 milliliters of peripheral blood, collected in an EDTA anticoagulant tube. PBMCs were isolated by Ficoll Paque Plus density gradient separation without further T cell sorting. An Agilent 2100 Bioanalyzer and agarose gel were used to assess RNA quality, and a NanoDrop 2000 was used to measure RNA concentration. The germline V gene (reference sequence) specifies LGHDT as CDR1 and YNNKEL as CDR2. From the cysteine up to the phenylalanine, the CDR3 has a length of 16 residues. The sequence is cut down to CDR3 DNA, 48 bases in frame from base 1. V is cut by 0 bases and J by 5 bases, and the space between the germline ends is 16 bases.

This clonotype occurred many times. Its antigen is not yet known. Base quality data are lacking; no much larger clone is found one base away. The sample was also reused in another study, on T cells in Graves' hyperthyroidism and ophthalmopathy. Reported in the second study: Stable Graves' hyperthyroidism was defined as the absence of progression to ophthalmopathy over 18 months of follow-up. Hyperthyroidism patients were newly diagnosed, had a disease duration of under 2 months, and were aged 18 to 65 years. Any patient with an uncontrolled infection, another autoimmune disease, pregnancy or lactation was excluded. Diagnoses relied on clinical symptoms, serum thyroxine and TRAb, thyroid ultrasound and orbital computed tomography. The first round of RT-PCR for the TCR CDR3 was performed with the HTBI primer set and the Qiagen OneStep RT-PCR kit. Most expanded thyroid clonotypes (frequency above 0.001) were also detected in blood, a finding suggesting that blood repertoires may reflect thyroid immune responses. In cross-validation, a model built on a 13 V-J signature told ophthalmopathy apart from stable hyperthyroidism with under 90% sensitivity and approximately 81% specificity, and in testing the same model reached 80%/75%. In validation, progression to ophthalmopathy was predicted by the model with approximately 67% sensitivity and just over 72% specificity, a median of about 6 months before onset. To identify distinguishing TCR V-J signatures, a discovery cohort of 90 to 100 patients was used, comprising 40 to 45 with Graves' ophthalmopathy and around 60 with stable Graves' hyperthyroidism. Prospective prediction of ophthalmopathy was tested in an independent validation cohort of approximately 18 hyperthyroidism patients and approximately 17 patients who later progressed to ophthalmopathy. For training and testing, the 110 or so patients in the discovery cohort were randomly divided in a 7:3 ratio. Thyroid tissue and blood T-cell repertoires from about 6 Graves' hyperthyroidism patients were also compared in the study. After sampling, hyperthyroidism patients received methimazole starting at 30 mg daily, and ophthalmopathy patients received high-dose intravenous methylprednisolone. A second multiplex PCR round built the libraries, followed by size selection and purification. Sequencing of the libraries was done on an Illumina HiSeq2000 using paired-end 100 bp reads. Raw data were processed with SOAPnuke, discarding reads with adapters, uncalled bases, mean Phred below 15, or no exact constant-primer or identifier match. COPE v1.2.5 was used to merge the high-quality paired reads, and each unique nucleotide sequence was defined as a clonotype. MiTCR v1.1 was used to align the clonotypes against IMGT TRBV, TRBD and TRBJ reference segments. Analysis was restricted to V-J combinations with a frequency above 0.0001, which covered 98% to 99.2% of repertoires. The TCS score was defined as the ratio of F50 (clonal expansion) to E x V (chaos), calculated using BLOSUM62-based TCRdist between CDR3 peptides within each V-J. Welch's t-statistics and random forest reduced 514 V-J features to 10 to 15, which were used in a naive Bayes classifier (R e1071). No statistical method was used to fix the sample size in advance, and group allocation was not hidden from the investigators. The paper reports TCR Vbeta CDR3 sequencing of about 140 peripheral blood samples: under 45 ophthalmopathy, about 75 hyperthyroidism and around 17 progressor patients.

The sequence was obtained from a man aged 40-49 years with Graves disease. Donor details come from another sample of the same person, matched by shared clones. The rearrangement joined TRBV3-1 to TRBJ1-1; the D gene is possibly TRBD1, with 5 bases matching. The sample was peripheral blood mononuclear cells (PBMCs), taken at new diagnosis, from a patient treated with antithyroid drugs. The nucleotide sequence is TGTGCCAGCAGCCAAGATCGGGGGGGGGTAGAGACTGAAGCTTTCTTT. Its amino acids are CASSQDRGGVETEAFF.